This TCR beta chain was observed in a study of T-cell reconstitution after alpha-beta-depleted transplantation in children. Study-wide points: Some patients' high day-60 TCRbeta diversity was traced to surviving recipient T cells and thymic progenitors. Several hundred rapidly expanded clones from non-depleted graft cells reportedly supplied alpha-beta T cells about two months post-transplant. T cells produced anew were the main source of T-cell counts and diversity one year after transplant.

This clonotype has a single count. What it binds is not known. V was pared by 1 base and J by 1 base, with 11 bases between. Germline-derived CDR1 and CDR2 are SGHTA and FQGTGA. The CDR3 sequence is 17 residues long. Construction of the TCRbeta library involved unique molecular identifiers. Each CDR3 protein is one row after TCRdb ran MiXCR on the PCR reads. Of about 870,000 distinct CDR3 sequences in the sample, about 16% are singletons; the top ten hold about 5%. Sample: PBMCs, mostly from graft donor cells, taken 360 days after TCRalphabeta/CD19-depleted stem cell transplant. This receptor was identified in a male patient younger than 18 who had a stem cell transplant for acute lymphoblastic leukemia, so the T cells may come from the graft donor. The chain combines TRBV7-3 with TRBJ2-6; no definite D call. The CDR3 DNA reads as TGTGCCAGCAGCTTAAGGCACGCCGGATCTGGGGCCAACGTCCTGACTTTC. Translated, it gives CASSLRHAGSGANVLTF.